Detailed here is one TCR beta chain. This record belongs to a study of siplizumab effects on memory and regulatory T cells. From germline, CDR1 is SGHRS and CDR2 YFSETQ. With 1 base removed from V and 7 bases from J, the gap between germline ends came to 8 bases. This CDR3 is built from 12 residues. Assay used: immunoSEQ multiplex PCR; TCRdb lists only in-frame clones, some missing. Of about 110,000 clones in the sample, about 91% were seen once. Sequenced sample: Tregs sorted from blood. The sequence was collected from a human donor in good health. This chain links TRBV5-1 with TRBJ2-5; possible D gene TRBD1, 5 bases. The chain's CDR3 is CASSLRGRTQYF. The CDR3 DNA reads TGCGCCAGCAGCTTGAGGGGTCGGACCCAGTACTTC.